Sequencing of this T cell receptor (beta chain) was carried out in a study of blood T cell repertoires in COVID-19. Study-wide context: COVID-19 samples from acute and convalescent phases originated in the United States, Italy and Spain. PBMCs, B-cell-depleted T cells, or T cells were the source of the cDNA or gDNA that made up the material.

As handled by the study authors: Amplification from reference gene primers served as the basis for estimated nucleated cell counts. TCRdb's table, derived via immunoSEQ multiplex PCR, lists solely in-frame clones and lacks some. The V and J calls and the clone size are those of that table, but D and trimming were determined from the DNA. Here the sample spans more than 35,000 clones, over 80% being singletons. CDR1 and CDR2 from the germline V gene are SGHDT and YYEEEE. Germline trimming cut 5 bases from V and 1 base from J; bases unmatched to any gene: 2. The CDR3 sequence is 13 residues long. The sample taken for sequencing was peripheral blood. The chain carries TRBV5-6 and TRBJ2-5; TRBD1 matches 7 bases. This TCR derives from a woman aged 25 to 39 in a cohort sampled during active COVID-19. The CDR3: CASRGTAQETQYF. DNA of the CDR3: TGTGCCAGCAGGGGGACAGCCCAAGAGACCCAGTACTTC.